This T cell receptor beta chain was observed in a study of cytomegalovirus exposure and HLA in healthy donors. Study-level findings and limits: Per a later analysis, about 17,000 TCR beta sequences showed association with HLA alleles at 0.05 false discovery rate. It was 164 TCR beta chains that were listed as cytomegalovirus-associated. Upon later analysis, TCR association rates were observed to vary by HLA locus, being highest for DRB1 and lowest for HLA-C.

The PCR contained 60 Vbeta and 13 Jbeta primers. The protocol was immunoSEQ multiplex PCR, while the TCRdb copy is restricted to in-frame clones and leaves out a portion. The data contain about 170,000 clones, about 79% of them singletons. In regard to this clone: Its antigen is unknown.

The CDR3 length is 14 residues. In germline, CDR1 is SGHTA, CDR2 FQGNSA. Trimming shortened V by 4 bases and J by 4 bases, and 13 bases separated the two germline ends. V usage is TRBV7-2 and J usage is TRBJ1-2; no clear D. The specimen was PBMCs. The sequence was collected from a female donor in good health and CMV-seronegative. Here the CDR3 reads CASSSGMGLYGYTF. The CDR3 nucleotides read TGTGCCAGCAGCTCAGGCATGGGCCTCTATGGCTACACCTTC.